This T cell receptor beta chain was sequenced during a study of human T cells and chemical hapten exposure. Germline lookup yields CDR1 MDHEN and CDR2 SYDVKM. V lost 10 bases and J lost 9; bases outside the gene matches: 11. The CDR3 has 13 amino acids. TCRdb re-analysed the RACE reads in MiXCR, keeping a single row per CDR3 protein. The table shows roughly 260,000 distinct CDR3 sequences, with 7% to 10% occurring only once. Time point given: pre-sensitization, week 0. Treatment specified: therapeutic diphenylcyclopropenone sensitization with weekly scalp DPC. The material was whole blood, obtained in connection with sensitization to the hapten diphenylcyclopropenone (DPC). This rearrangement joins TRBV28 to TRBJ1-5; 8 bases are a match to TRBD1. The origin of this receptor is a middle-aged woman with alopecia areata. Some clones in this sample may be carry-over from other donors' samples. The CDR3 sequence: CATGTGGKGPQHF. The CDR3, as DNA: TGTGCCACCGGGACAGGCGGGAAAGGGCCCCAGCATTTT.